This entry describes one T cell receptor (beta chain). A few counts support this clone. The antigen it binds to is not known. A junction boundary mismatches the germline segment, possibly from a read error. The sample is drawn from a study of cytomegalovirus exposure and HLA in healthy donors (dated by TCRdb to about 2017). Looking at the study overall: An earlier analysis of approximately 600 of the donors reported 276 Gb of sequence data and around 120 million unique TCR beta sequences from about 179 million T cells. Approximately 310 gigabases of sequencing data and approximately 91 million unique TCR sequences made up an early release that covered approximately 650 HLA-typed donors. Among the roughly 430 genotyped donors, 75% to 90% belonged to the genetic ancestry cluster associated with self-reported Caucasian donors. The study aimed to test whether signatures of past pathogen exposure could be identified by cataloging public T cell receptors. The study used immunosequencing to profile the T cell repertoires of approximately 630 subjects and linked those repertoires to cytomegalovirus serostatus. In addition to the first cohort of 666 subjects, a separate validation cohort of 130 or so different subjects was used. High-throughput TCR immunosequencing, statistical association of individual TCRs with disease status, and machine learning were combined to predict cytomegalovirus infection status. To study patterns of TCR occurrence, a later analysis re-analyzed previously published TCR beta repertoires from 700 or so donors and added high-resolution HLA genotyping. Rather than drawing on any new phenotypic data, the later analysis identified candidate immune exposures from TCR beta sequences and the way those sequences occurred across donors. An earlier analysis of roughly 600 of the donors used high-throughput TCR beta sequencing to judge whether each TCR beta V gene segment behaved as functional or pseudogenic. Donor age, sex, ethnicity and CMV serostatus were collected together with the repertoire data. A later genetic analysis used genome-wide SNP genotypes for about 65% of the 666 donors, treating that subset as a discovery cohort. Every repertoire in the discovery cohort had been generated on one and the same sequencing platform. HLA typing covered class I and class II loci at four-digit resolution. The number of donors typed differed by locus, with about 629-640 for A, B, C, DRB1 and DQB1, around 500 for DQA1, under 610 for DPA1, and over 400 for DPB1. Because of strong linkage in the cohort, roughly 5 DR-DQ haplotypes were treated as single units for association and clustering. Among 398 genotyped donors of the cohort, an average of about 240,000 unique TCR beta nucleotide sequences were sequenced per donor, 15% to 20% of them non-productive. The research as a whole found: When HLA alleles, especially DR and DQ, strongly co-occurred, TCR associations were difficult to assign to individual alleles. In vitro tests confirmed that a few of the cytomegalovirus-associated TCR beta chains recognize cytomegalovirus antigens. The authors suggested that the approach could potentially be generalized to other disease states and immunological phenotypes. Most TCR sequences were seen in very few donors, while some public TCRs were found in many individuals. In both the original and validation cohorts, the classifier was reported to diagnose cytomegalovirus status with high specificity and sensitivity. In a later genetic analysis, a missense DCLRE1C variant was associated with V-gene and J-gene trimming of TCR beta chains, and the association was replicated in an independent cohort. A later analysis found that most CMV-associated TCR beta chains appeared HLA-restricted, with HLA associations seemingly driven largely by CMV exposure. Broadly in line with IMGT annotations, most TCR beta V segments showed up in productive rearrangements about 90% or about 30% of the time in an earlier analysis of a few hundred of the donors. HLA typing was unavailable for some donors at each locus, so association tests used only the typed subset. Some IMGT-functional V segments, including TRBV6-2 and TRBV6-3, could not be distinguished by the 87-base-pair reads and were therefore excluded. Presence/absence analyses assumed roughly uniform sequencing depth across donors, an assumption that may not hold. A further reported finding was that TCR beta sequences accurately predicted the HLA-A and HLA-B alleles for most subjects in the first cohort. In a later genetic analysis, fewer N-insertions in productive TCRs were reported among donors in an Asian-associated ancestry cluster than the approximately 630-donor mean. In the study, about 150 TCR beta chains were listed as associated with cytomegalovirus. A group of highly shared sequence variants was considered likely to be a technical artifact of the sequencing pipeline. Only TCR beta chains were sequenced in this cohort, and the absence of alpha or paired-chain data limited detectable features. In a later analysis, the rate of TCR association differed among HLA loci, with DRB1 alleles having the most associated TCRs and HLA-C alleles having the fewest. In a later analysis, some 18,000 TCR beta sequences were associated with specific HLA alleles at a false discovery rate of 0.05. The only immune exposure information available for the cohort was CMV serostatus. Correlated functional status among segregating V segments might be attributable to linkage disequilibrium, but an unknown experimental factor could not be ruled out. Several of the top co-occurrence clusters appeared to be linked to parvovirus B19, influenza, CMV and Epstein-Barr virus, according to a later analysis. In a later analysis, HLA-associated TCR beta chains showed more clonal expansion and lower generation probabilities than non-associated chains that were equally common. Because counts were too low, approximately 15 rarely observed V segments, including chromosome 9 orphons, were excluded from the earlier analysis of several hundred of the donors.

The receptor library was made with the immunoSEQ multiplex PCR assay. A mixture of 60 forward primers for TCR Vbeta segments and 13 reverse primers for TCR Jbeta segments was used in the multiplex PCR. A multiplex PCR assay on genomic DNA amplified the CDR3 region of rearranged TCR beta genes. Amplified TCR beta libraries were sequenced as 87-base-pair reads on the Illumina HiSeq System. As for the original processing: A later analysis counted 65 million to 90 million unique TCR beta chains across the 666 repertoires, and approximately 11 million of these chains were shared by at least two donors. Raw reads were error-corrected and collapsed into unique sequences with a nearest-neighbor algorithm that merged closely related sequences to remove PCR and sequencing errors. To assign V, D and J gene segments, CDR3 sequences were aligned to IMGT reference sequences. Each retained sequence needed at least a six-nucleotide match to both a V gene segment and a J gene segment. A rearrangement was called productive if the CDR3 had no stop codons and remained in frame with V and J, and every other rearrangement was called non-productive. Following IMGT convention, CDR3 was defined as the stretch from the second conserved V-encoded cysteine up to the conserved J-encoded phenylalanine. The earlier analysis of about 530 of the donors excluded any sequence lacking an unambiguous match to a single V gene segment. An earlier analysis of 500 to 600 of the donors classified V segments as functional when productive rearrangements were above 56.7% and as segregating when the standard deviation between donors was above 5%. A statistical classification framework was built for diagnosing cytomegalovirus status from the catalog of TCR beta chain sequences. In a later analysis, V and J genes were assigned by comparing TCR nucleotide sequences against IMGT/GENE-DB human TR gene sequences. Using the TCRdist pipeline, a later analysis assigned CDR3 sequences along with most-parsimonious VDJ recombination scenarios. A later analysis defined each TCR beta chain by its CDR3 amino acid sequence plus V-gene family, and excluded reads lacking a unique V-gene family. A later analysis removed 550 to 700 highly shared, low-generation-probability nucleotide sequences to deal with suspected cross-contamination and a sequencing artifact. In a later analysis, a clonal expansion index was calculated for each public chain from normalized within-repertoire ranks of inferred template counts. In a later analysis, generation probabilities were computed using a VDJ recombination model fitted to out-of-frame rearrangements, and the results were checked against IGoR. A later analysis scored TCR-TCR, TCR-HLA and TCR-CMV co-occurrence with hypergeometric tests, applying a repertoire-size bias correction to TCR pairs. False discovery rates were estimated in a later analysis by permuting HLA or CMV assignments 20 times. A later analysis grouped co-occurring TCRs with DBSCAN, adding TCRdist sequence similarity when clustering within HLA-allele-positive subsets. Co-occurrence clustering excluded repertoires with fewer than 30,000 or more than 120,000 public chains, plus five with anomalous nucleotide sharing. TCRdb retrieved this table from immuneACCESS and kept in-frame rearrangements only. Not all clones are present; in checked studies, unresolved V genes account for under half, and no reason is known for the remainder. V and J calls and clone size come straight from that table; D and trimming were deduced from the DNA. The sample profile shows fewer than 200,000 clones; about 12% of them were found once. The ten biggest clones cover about 7.8% of the sample.

The CDR3 contains 13 residues, cysteine and phenylalanine counted. Only CDR3 DNA remains: 39 bases, in frame from the first base. Looking up the germline V gene yields CDR1 SGHRS and CDR2 YFSETQ. The cohort was made up of approximately 670 healthy bone marrow donors. Cohort members were all nominally healthy when sampled, although unrecorded immune exposures were likely present. The donor was CMV seropositive and belonged to the group of more than 250 seropositive cohort members. A peripheral blood sample was provided by each donor, and peripheral blood mononuclear cells were used for TCR beta sequencing. The Qiagen DNeasy Blood Extraction Kit was used to extract genomic DNA from the blood cell samples.

The sample comprised PBMCs. The chain is assembled from TRBV5-1 and TRBJ2-3, with no confident D gene call. The TCR originated in a man aged 45-60 years in good health and CMV-seropositive. The CDR3 is CVSSLNPGDTQYF. In nucleotides, the sequence is TGCGTCAGCAGCTTGAATCCAGGAGATACGCAGTATTTT.